These T cell receptor beta chains were read from a single sample in a study of post-analysis software for immune sequencing data. One entry per CDR3 protein results from TCRdb running MiXCR on the PCR reads. The repertoire holds roughly 700,000 distinct CDR3 sequences, with about 32% as singletons. What was sequenced was blood. Receptors originate from a girl aged 10 to 17 with multiple sclerosis. The CDR3 runs from the conserved cysteine through the conserved F or W. Fields, in order: clone size, J gene, V gene, D gene, CDR3 protein, CDR3 DNA. A D gene is named only where the DNA matches it firmly. Only some rows state a clone size, as once, few, many or a class for expanded clones.

clone_size: .
j_call: TRBJ2-3
v_call: TRBV7-2
d_call: TRBD2
cdr3_aa: CASSLAIGSGSTDTQYF
cdr3_nt: TGTGCCAGCAGCTTAGCGATCGGTAGCGGGAGCACAGATACGCAGTATTTT

clone_size: once
j_call: TRBJ2-3
v_call: TRBV10-3
d_call: TRBD2
cdr3_aa: CAIRGTSGLSDTQYF
cdr3_nt: TGTGCCATCAGGGGGACTAGCGGGTTATCAGATACGCAGTATTTT

clone_size: .
j_call: TRBJ1-2
v_call: TRBV7-9
d_call: .
cdr3_aa: CASSLSGAGRDGYTF
cdr3_nt: TGTGCCAGCAGCTTGAGCGGGGCAGGGCGGGATGGCTACACCTTC

clone_size: .
j_call: TRBJ2-4
v_call: TRBV7-8
d_call: .
cdr3_aa: CASSLVLGRVMTKNIQYF
cdr3_nt: TGTGCCAGCAGCTTAGTCTTAGGCAGGGTCATGACCAAAAACATTCAGTACTTC

clone_size: .
j_call: TRBJ2-2
v_call: TRBV7-9
d_call: .
cdr3_aa: CASSSSWGDTGERFF
cdr3_nt: TGTGCCAGCAGCTCTTCCTGGGGAGACACCGGGGAGCGGTTTTTT

clone_size: few
j_call: TRBJ2-5
v_call: TRBV6-6
d_call: TRBD2
cdr3_aa: CASSYISGGAFGETQYF
cdr3_nt: TGTGCCAGCAGTTACATCAGCGGGGGGGCCTTCGGAGAGACCCAGTACTTC

clone_size: few
j_call: TRBJ1-1
v_call: TRBV5-1
d_call: .
cdr3_aa: CASSAAWANTEAFF
cdr3_nt: TGCGCCAGCAGCGCTGCATGGGCGAACACTGAAGCTTTCTTT

clone_size: few
j_call: TRBJ2-1
v_call: TRBV11-1
d_call: TRBD2
cdr3_aa: CASSFIQRPFIAGGPGNNEQFF
cdr3_nt: TGTGCCAGCAGCTTCATCCAACGGCCGTTCATAGCGGGGGGGCCGGGTAATAATGAGCAGTTCTTC

clone_size: few
j_call: TRBJ1-2
v_call: TRBV7-2
d_call: TRBD1
cdr3_aa: CASSLEGRTGVNYGYTF
cdr3_nt: TGTGCCAGCAGCTTAGAGGGAAGGACAGGGGTTAACTATGGCTACACCTTC

clone_size: few
j_call: TRBJ1-2
v_call: TRBV7-8
d_call: TRBD1
cdr3_aa: CASSEQTGDNGYTF
cdr3_nt: TGTGCCAGCAGCGAACAGACAGGGGATAATGGCTACACCTTC

clone_size: few
j_call: TRBJ2-5
v_call: TRBV20-1
d_call: .
cdr3_aa: CSAPQTSQETQYF
cdr3_nt: TGCAGTGCTCCGCAGACTAGTCAAGAGACCCAGTACTTC

clone_size: .
j_call: TRBJ1-4
v_call: TRBV20-1
d_call: .
cdr3_aa: CSASARRQINEKLFF
cdr3_nt: TGCAGTGCTTCCGCTCGAAGACAGATTAATGAAAAACTGTTTTTT

clone_size: .
j_call: TRBJ2-3
v_call: TRBV12-3/TRBV12-4
d_call: .
cdr3_aa: CASSFRQGLTDTQYF
cdr3_nt: TGTGCCAGCAGTTTCCGGCAGGGGCTCACAGATACGCAGTATTTT

clone_size: .
j_call: TRBJ2-2
v_call: TRBV24-1
d_call: .
cdr3_aa: CATSDLEDGNTGELFF
cdr3_nt: TGTGCCACCAGTGATTTGGAGGACGGGAACACCGGGGAGCTGTTTTTT

clone_size: few
j_call: TRBJ1-1
v_call: TRBV2
d_call: .
cdr3_aa: CASSDGPYSPGTEAFF
cdr3_nt: TGTGCCAGCAGTGACGGACCTTATAGCCCGGGCACTGAAGCTTTCTTT

clone_size: .
j_call: TRBJ2-2
v_call: TRBV20-1
d_call: .
cdr3_aa: CSADGYRQNTGELFF
cdr3_nt: TGCAGTGCTGACGGCTATCGCCAGAACACCGGGGAGCTGTTTTTT

clone_size: .
j_call: TRBJ1-1
v_call: TRBV5-1
d_call: .
cdr3_aa: CASSFEGTEAFF
cdr3_nt: TGCGCCAGCAGCTTCGAGGGCACTGAAGCTTTCTTT

clone_size: .
j_call: TRBJ2-1
v_call: TRBV2
d_call: TRBD1
cdr3_aa: CASNREGQVGSIEQFF
cdr3_nt: TGTGCCAGCAACCGGGAAGGACAGGTAGGGTCGATTGAGCAGTTCTTC

clone_size: few
j_call: TRBJ2-3
v_call: TRBV9
d_call: .
cdr3_aa: CASDGGSTDTQYF
cdr3_nt: TGTGCCAGCGACGGCGGGAGCACAGATACGCAGTATTTT

clone_size: once
j_call: TRBJ2-1
v_call: TRBV6-2/TRBV6-3
d_call: .
cdr3_aa: CASSLQGWETQFF
cdr3_nt: TGTGCCAGCAGTCTTCAGGGATGGGAGACCCAGTTCTTC

clone_size: .
j_call: TRBJ2-1
v_call: TRBV4-3
d_call: TRBD2
cdr3_aa: CASSQNSLAGVLNEQFF
cdr3_nt: TGCGCCAGCAGCCAAAATTCCCTAGCGGGAGTTCTCAATGAGCAGTTCTTC

clone_size: few
j_call: TRBJ2-3
v_call: TRBV5-1
d_call: .
cdr3_aa: CASSSETTDTQYF
cdr3_nt: TGCGCCAGCAGCTCGGAGACAACAGATACGCAGTATTTT

clone_size: .
j_call: TRBJ2-1
v_call: TRBV4-1
d_call: .
cdr3_aa: CASSRPETVVYNEQFF
cdr3_nt: TGCGCCAGCAGCCGGCCCGAGACCGTTGTCTACAATGAGCAGTTCTTC

clone_size: few
j_call: TRBJ1-2
v_call: TRBV29-1
d_call: .
cdr3_aa: CSVDFEGYTF
cdr3_nt: TGCAGCGTTGATTTTGAAGGCTACACCTTC

clone_size: few
j_call: TRBJ2-6
v_call: TRBV20-1
d_call: .
cdr3_aa: CSARGLAGANVLTF
cdr3_nt: TGCAGTGCTAGAGGTCTCGCTGGGGCCAACGTCCTGACTTTC

clone_size: few
j_call: TRBJ1-6
v_call: TRBV5-1
d_call: TRBD1
cdr3_aa: CASRQGADSPLHF
cdr3_nt: TGCGCCAGCAGACAGGGGGCTGATTCACCCCTCCACTTT

clone_size: few
j_call: TRBJ1-2
v_call: TRBV5-6
d_call: .
cdr3_aa: CASSLQQGLGYTF
cdr3_nt: TGTGCCAGCAGCTTGCAACAGGGCCTCGGCTACACCTTC

clone_size: .
j_call: TRBJ1-5
v_call: TRBV6-2/TRBV6-3
d_call: .
cdr3_aa: CASRRTQESNQPQHF
cdr3_nt: TGTGCCAGCAGAAGGACCCAGGAGAGCAATCAGCCCCAGCATTTT

clone_size: .
j_call: TRBJ1-5
v_call: TRBV2
d_call: .
cdr3_aa: CASSEAKGTGNQPQHF
cdr3_nt: TGTGCCAGCAGTGAGGCGAAAGGGACGGGAAATCAGCCCCAGCATTTT

clone_size: .
j_call: TRBJ2-5
v_call: TRBV20-1
d_call: TRBD2
cdr3_aa: CSASRTRETQYF
cdr3_nt: TGCAGTGCTTCTAGGACTAGAGAGACCCAGTACTTC

clone_size: .
j_call: TRBJ2-1
v_call: TRBV28
d_call: .
cdr3_aa: CASKSTKVGSYNEQFF
cdr3_nt: TGTGCCAGCAAAAGCACCAAGGTGGGGTCCTACAATGAGCAGTTCTTC

clone_size: .
j_call: TRBJ1-2
v_call: TRBV28
d_call: .
cdr3_aa: CASSLQASGSYTF
cdr3_nt: TGTGCCAGCAGCCTACAGGCGTCCGGGAGCTACACCTTC

clone_size: .
j_call: TRBJ2-5
v_call: TRBV7-2
d_call: .
cdr3_aa: CASRLAGQGEQYF
cdr3_nt: TGTGCCAGCCGCTTAGCGGGGCAGGGGGAGCAGTACTTC

clone_size: few
j_call: TRBJ2-1
v_call: TRBV5-6
d_call: TRBD2
cdr3_aa: CASIPLGTSDEFF
cdr3_nt: TGTGCCAGCATCCCACTCGGGACTAGCGACGAGTTCTTC

clone_size: .
j_call: TRBJ2-3
v_call: TRBV12-3/TRBV12-4
d_call: .
cdr3_aa: CASTHGVAGTEGQDTQYF
cdr3_nt: TGTGCCAGCACCCATGGAGTCGCGGGGACAGAGGGACAAGATACGCAGTATTTT

clone_size: .
j_call: TRBJ2-1
v_call: TRBV20-1
d_call: TRBD2
cdr3_aa: CSARESGGRNEQFF
cdr3_nt: TGCAGTGCTAGAGAATCGGGAGGGCGTAATGAGCAGTTCTTC

clone_size: .
j_call: TRBJ2-7
v_call: TRBV29-1
d_call: .
cdr3_aa: CSVVSRVDYEQYF
cdr3_nt: TGCAGCGTTGTTTCCAGGGTTGACTACGAGCAGTACTTC

clone_size: few
j_call: TRBJ2-3
v_call: TRBV7-2
d_call: .
cdr3_aa: CASSLAIDRPTDTQYF
cdr3_nt: TGTGCCAGCAGCTTAGCGATTGACAGGCCGACGGATACGCAGTATTTT

clone_size: .
j_call: TRBJ1-1
v_call: TRBV20-1
d_call: .
cdr3_aa: CSARDPLHDEAFF
cdr3_nt: TGCAGTGCTAGAGATCCCCTACACGACGAAGCTTTCTTT

clone_size: many
j_call: TRBJ1-5
v_call: TRBV29-1
d_call: .
cdr3_aa: CSVAGSNQPQHF
cdr3_nt: TGCAGCGTTGCAGGGAGCAATCAGCCCCAGCATTTT

clone_size: .
j_call: TRBJ1-5
v_call: TRBV7-9
d_call: .
cdr3_aa: CASSPMGPGGEQPQHF
cdr3_nt: TGTGCCAGCAGCCCGATGGGCCCGGGGGGAGAGCAGCCCCAGCATTTT

clone_size: few
j_call: TRBJ2-5
v_call: TRBV5-1
d_call: TRBD1
cdr3_aa: CASSLTYRGHEETQYF
cdr3_nt: TGCGCCAGCAGCTTGACCTACAGGGGGCACGAAGAGACCCAGTACTTC

clone_size: few
j_call: TRBJ1-5
v_call: TRBV12-3/TRBV12-4
d_call: .
cdr3_aa: CASSLTRVVQPQHF
cdr3_nt: TGTGCCAGCAGTTTAACCAGGGTAGTTCAGCCCCAGCATTTT

clone_size: few
j_call: TRBJ2-1
v_call: TRBV4-3
d_call: TRBD1
cdr3_aa: CASSQGPGGLGNEQFF
cdr3_nt: TGCGCCAGCAGCCAAGGTCCAGGGGGATTGGGGAATGAGCAGTTCTTC

clone_size: .
j_call: TRBJ2-5
v_call: TRBV5-1
d_call: TRBD1
cdr3_aa: CASSESTGETETQYF
cdr3_nt: TGCGCCAGCAGCGAGTCGACAGGGGAGACGGAGACCCAGTACTTC

clone_size: few
j_call: TRBJ1-4
v_call: TRBV5-1
d_call: .
cdr3_aa: CASSLRENEKLFF
cdr3_nt: TGCGCCAGCAGCTTGCGAGAAAATGAAAAACTGTTTTTT

clone_size: few
j_call: TRBJ1-2
v_call: TRBV10-2
d_call: TRBD1
cdr3_aa: CASSESLGTGGGYTF
cdr3_nt: TGCGCCAGCAGTGAGTCGCTCGGGACAGGAGGCGGCTACACCTTC

clone_size: .
j_call: TRBJ2-5
v_call: TRBV12-3/TRBV12-4
d_call: .
cdr3_aa: CASLRDLQETQYF
cdr3_nt: TGTGCCAGCTTAAGGGACCTCCAAGAGACCCAGTACTTC

clone_size: .
j_call: TRBJ1-1
v_call: TRBV7-2
d_call: .
cdr3_aa: CASSIRSVREGTEAFF
cdr3_nt: TGTGCCAGCAGCATACGTTCGGTCAGGGAGGGCACTGAAGCTTTCTTT

clone_size: .
j_call: TRBJ2-1
v_call: TRBV7-9
d_call: TRBD1
cdr3_aa: CASSNPGQGEFF
cdr3_nt: TGTGCCAGCAGTAATCCCGGACAGGGGGAGTTCTTC

clone_size: once
j_call: TRBJ1-5
v_call: TRBV29-1
d_call: .
cdr3_aa: CSVSAGTANQPQHF
cdr3_nt: TGCAGCGTTAGTGCCGGGACGGCAAATCAGCCCCAGCATTTT

clone_size: .
j_call: TRBJ2-3
v_call: TRBV2
d_call: .
cdr3_aa: CASSESSRRGTDTQYF
cdr3_nt: TGTGCCAGCAGTGAATCCAGTCGCCGTGGCACAGATACGCAGTATTTT